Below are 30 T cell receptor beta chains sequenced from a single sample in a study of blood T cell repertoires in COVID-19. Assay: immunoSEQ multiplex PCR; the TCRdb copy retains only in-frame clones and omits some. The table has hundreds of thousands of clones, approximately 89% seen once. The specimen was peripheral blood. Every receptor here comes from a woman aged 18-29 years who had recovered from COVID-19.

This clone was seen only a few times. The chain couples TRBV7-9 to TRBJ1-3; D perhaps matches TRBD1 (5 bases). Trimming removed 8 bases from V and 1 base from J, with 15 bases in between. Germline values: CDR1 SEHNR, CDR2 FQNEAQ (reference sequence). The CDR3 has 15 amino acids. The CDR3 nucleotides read TGTGCCAGCCTCCCTCAGGGATTATCTGGAAACACCATATATTTT. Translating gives CASLPQGLSGNTIYF.

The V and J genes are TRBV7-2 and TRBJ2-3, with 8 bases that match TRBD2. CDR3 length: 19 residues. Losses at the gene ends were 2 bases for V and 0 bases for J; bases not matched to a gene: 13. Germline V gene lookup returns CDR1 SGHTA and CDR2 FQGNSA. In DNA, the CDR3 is TGTGCCAGCAGCTTATCTAGATTTGGTAGCGGGAAAAGCACAGATACGCAGTATTTT. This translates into CASSLSRFGSGKSTDTQYF.

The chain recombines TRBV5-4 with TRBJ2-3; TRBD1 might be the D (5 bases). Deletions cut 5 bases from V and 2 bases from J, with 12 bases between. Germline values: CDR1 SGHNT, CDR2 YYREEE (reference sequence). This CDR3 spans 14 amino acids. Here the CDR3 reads CASRQQVDTDTQYF. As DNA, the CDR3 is TGTGCCAGCAGGCAACAGGTGGACACAGATACGCAGTATTTT. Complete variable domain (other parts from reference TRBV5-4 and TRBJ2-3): ETGVTQSPTHLIKTRGQQVTLRCSSQSGHNTVSWYQQALGQGPQFIFQYYREEENGRGNFPPRFSGLQFPNYSSELNVNALELDDSALYLCASRQQVDTDTQYFGPGTRLTVL.

CDR3 amino acids: CASSSTSGPTSYNEQFF. The CDR3 nucleotides are TGTGCCAGCAGTTCGACTAGCGGGCCTACATCCTACAATGAGCAGTTCTTC. The chain combines TRBV27 with TRBJ2-1, with 10 bases identical to TRBD2. This CDR3 spans 17 amino acids. Germline assignment: CDR1 MNHEY and CDR2 SMNVEV (reference sequence). After removal of 4 bases from V and 1 base from J, the junction contained 7 bases not matched to a gene.

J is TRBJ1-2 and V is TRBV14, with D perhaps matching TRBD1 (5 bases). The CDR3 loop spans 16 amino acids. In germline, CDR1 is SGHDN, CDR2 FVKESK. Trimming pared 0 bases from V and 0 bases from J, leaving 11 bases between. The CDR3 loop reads CASSQDHGASNYGYTF. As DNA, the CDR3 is TGTGCCAGCAGCCAAGATCATGGGGCATCTAACTATGGCTACACCTTC.

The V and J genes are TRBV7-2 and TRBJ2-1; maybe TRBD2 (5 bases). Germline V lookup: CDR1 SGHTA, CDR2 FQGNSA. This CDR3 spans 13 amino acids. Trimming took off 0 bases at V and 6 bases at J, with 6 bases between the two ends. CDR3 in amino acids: CASSLAGVNEQFF. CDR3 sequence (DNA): TGTGCCAGCAGCTTAGCCGGGGTCAATGAGCAGTTCTTC.

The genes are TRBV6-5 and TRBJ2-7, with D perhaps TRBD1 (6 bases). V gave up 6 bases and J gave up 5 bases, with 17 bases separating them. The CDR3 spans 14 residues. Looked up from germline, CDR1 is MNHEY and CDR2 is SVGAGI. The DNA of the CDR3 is TGTGCCAGCAGATTTCAGGGGTTTCTTGACGAGCAGTACGTC. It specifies CASRFQGFLDEQYV.

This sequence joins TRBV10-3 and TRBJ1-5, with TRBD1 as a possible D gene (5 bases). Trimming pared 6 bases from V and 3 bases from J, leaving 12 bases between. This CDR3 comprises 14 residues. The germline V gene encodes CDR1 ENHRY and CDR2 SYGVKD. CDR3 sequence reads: CAIRGHLNNQPQHF. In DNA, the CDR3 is TGTGCCATCAGAGGACACCTTAACAATCAGCCCCAGCATTTT.

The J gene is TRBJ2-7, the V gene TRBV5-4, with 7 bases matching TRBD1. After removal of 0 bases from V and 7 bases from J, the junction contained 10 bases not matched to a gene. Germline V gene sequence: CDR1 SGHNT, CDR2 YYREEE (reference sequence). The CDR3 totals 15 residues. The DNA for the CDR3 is TGTGCCAGCAGCTTGGATCCCGGACAGGAGACTGAGCAGTACGTC. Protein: CASSLDPGQETEQYV.

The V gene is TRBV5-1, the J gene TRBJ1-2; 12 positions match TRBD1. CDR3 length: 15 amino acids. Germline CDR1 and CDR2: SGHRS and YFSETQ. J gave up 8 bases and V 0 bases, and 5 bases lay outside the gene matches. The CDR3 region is CASSLAGTGGSGYTF. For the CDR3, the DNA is TGCGCCAGCAGCTTGGCTGGGACAGGGGGCAGCGGCTACACCTTC.

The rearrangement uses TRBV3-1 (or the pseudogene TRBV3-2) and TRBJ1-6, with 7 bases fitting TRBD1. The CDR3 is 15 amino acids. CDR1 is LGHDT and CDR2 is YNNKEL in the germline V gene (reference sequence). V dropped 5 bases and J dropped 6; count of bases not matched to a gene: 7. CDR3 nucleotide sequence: TGTGCCAGCAGCTACCCGGGACAGACTAATTCACCCCTCCACTTT. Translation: CASSYPGQTNSPLHF.

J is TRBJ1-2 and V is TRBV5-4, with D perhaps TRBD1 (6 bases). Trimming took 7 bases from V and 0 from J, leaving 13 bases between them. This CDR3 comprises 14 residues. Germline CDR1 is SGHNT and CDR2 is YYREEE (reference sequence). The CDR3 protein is CASGEGTTNYGYTF. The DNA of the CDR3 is TGTGCCAGCGGGGAGGGGACAACTAACTATGGCTACACCTTC.

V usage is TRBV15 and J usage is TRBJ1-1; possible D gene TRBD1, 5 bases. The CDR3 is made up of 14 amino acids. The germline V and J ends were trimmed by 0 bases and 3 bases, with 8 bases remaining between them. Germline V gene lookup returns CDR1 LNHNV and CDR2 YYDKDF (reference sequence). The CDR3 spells CATSRDGTDTEAFF. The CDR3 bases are TGTGCCACCAGCAGAGATGGGACTGACACTGAAGCTTTCTTT.

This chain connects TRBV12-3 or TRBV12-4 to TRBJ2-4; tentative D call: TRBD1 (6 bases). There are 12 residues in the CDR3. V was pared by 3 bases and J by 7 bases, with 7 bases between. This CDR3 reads CASSFDRNIQYF. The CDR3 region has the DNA TGTGCCAGCAGTTTCGACAGGAACATTCAGTACTTC.

CDR3 in amino acids: CASSQVLGQGTEQYV. As DNA, the CDR3 is TGTGCCAGCAGCCAGGTTCTGGGACAGGGGACCGAGCAGTACGTC. J is TRBJ2-7 and V is TRBV11-1; 10 bases line up with TRBD1. The germline V gene has CDR1 SGHAT and CDR2 FQDESV (reference sequence). V shed 5 bases and J 6 bases; nucleotides not matched to a gene: 10. CDR3 length equals 15 residues.

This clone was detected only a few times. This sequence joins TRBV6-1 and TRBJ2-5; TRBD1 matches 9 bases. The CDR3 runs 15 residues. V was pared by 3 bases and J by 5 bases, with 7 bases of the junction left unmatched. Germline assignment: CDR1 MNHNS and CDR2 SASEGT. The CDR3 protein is CASSEGQGRFETQYF. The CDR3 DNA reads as TGTGCCAGCAGTGAGGGACAGGGAAGGTTCGAGACCCAGTACTTC.

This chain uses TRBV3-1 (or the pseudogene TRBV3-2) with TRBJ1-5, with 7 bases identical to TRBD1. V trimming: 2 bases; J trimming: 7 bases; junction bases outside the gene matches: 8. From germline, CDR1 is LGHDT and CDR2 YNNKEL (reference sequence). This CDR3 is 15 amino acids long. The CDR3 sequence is CASSQSPGGPQPQHF. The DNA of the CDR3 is TGTGCCAGCAGCCAATCCCCAGGGGGGCCACAGCCCCAGCATTTT.

The chain's CDR3 is CASKIQVNTEAFF. In DNA, the CDR3 is TGTGCCAGCAAGATACAAGTGAACACTGAAGCTTTCTTT. This chain links TRBV2 with TRBJ1-1, with D hard to call. This CDR3 region has 13 residues. The germline CDR1 and CDR2 sequences are SNHLY and FYNNEI. Trimming took 7 bases from V and 0 from J, leaving 9 bases between them.

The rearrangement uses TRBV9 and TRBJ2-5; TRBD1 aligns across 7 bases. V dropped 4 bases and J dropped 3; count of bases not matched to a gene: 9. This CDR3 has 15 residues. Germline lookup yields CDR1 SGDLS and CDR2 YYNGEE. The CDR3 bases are TGTGCCAGCAGCCTAGGGGGCGCCAGAGAAGAGACCCAGTACTTC. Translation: CASSLGGAREETQYF.

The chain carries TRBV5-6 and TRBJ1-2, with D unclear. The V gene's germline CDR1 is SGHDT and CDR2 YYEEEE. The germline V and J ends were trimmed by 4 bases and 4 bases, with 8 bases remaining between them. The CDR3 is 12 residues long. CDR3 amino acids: CASSLGVYGYTF. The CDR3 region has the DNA TGTGCCAGCAGCCTCGGGGTCTATGGCTACACCTTC.

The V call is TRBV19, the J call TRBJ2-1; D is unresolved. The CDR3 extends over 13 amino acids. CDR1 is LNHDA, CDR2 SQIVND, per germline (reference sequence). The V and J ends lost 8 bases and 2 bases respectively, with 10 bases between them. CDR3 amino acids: CASESLTYNEQFF. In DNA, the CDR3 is TGTGCCAGTGAAAGCCTAACCTACAATGAGCAGTTCTTC.

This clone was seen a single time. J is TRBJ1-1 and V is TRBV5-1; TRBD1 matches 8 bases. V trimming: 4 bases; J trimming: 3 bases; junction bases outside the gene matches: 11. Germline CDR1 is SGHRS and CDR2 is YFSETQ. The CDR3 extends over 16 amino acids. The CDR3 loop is CASSQELQGVHTEAFF. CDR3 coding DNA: TGCGCCAGCAGCCAAGAATTACAGGGGGTTCACACTGAAGCTTTCTTT.

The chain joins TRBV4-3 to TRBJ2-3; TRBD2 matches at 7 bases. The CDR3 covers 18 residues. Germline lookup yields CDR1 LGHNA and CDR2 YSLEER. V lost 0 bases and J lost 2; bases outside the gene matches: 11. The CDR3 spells CASSQDRLASGATDTQYF. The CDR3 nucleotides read TGCGCCAGCAGCCAAGATCGGTTGGCTAGCGGAGCCACAGATACGCAGTATTTT.

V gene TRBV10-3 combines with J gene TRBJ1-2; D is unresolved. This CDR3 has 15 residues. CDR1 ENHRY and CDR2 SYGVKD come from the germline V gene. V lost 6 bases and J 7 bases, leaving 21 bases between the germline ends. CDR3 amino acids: CAIRPPGRSSSGYTF. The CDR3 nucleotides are TGTGCCATCAGACCCCCAGGTAGATCCTCATCTGGCTACACCTTC.

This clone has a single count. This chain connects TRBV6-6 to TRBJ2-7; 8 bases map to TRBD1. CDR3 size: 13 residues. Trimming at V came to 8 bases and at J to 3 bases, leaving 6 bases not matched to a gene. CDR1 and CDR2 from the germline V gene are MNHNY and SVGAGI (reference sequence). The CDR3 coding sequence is TGTGCCAGCGGACAGGGTCTTTTCTACGAGCAGTACGTC. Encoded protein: CASGQGLFYEQYV.

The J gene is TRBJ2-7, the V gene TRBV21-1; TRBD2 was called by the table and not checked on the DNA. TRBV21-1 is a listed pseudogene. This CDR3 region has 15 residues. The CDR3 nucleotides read TGTGCCAGCAGCAAAGTCGAGGGTAGCTCCTACGAGCAGTACGTC. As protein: CASSKVEGSSYEQYV.

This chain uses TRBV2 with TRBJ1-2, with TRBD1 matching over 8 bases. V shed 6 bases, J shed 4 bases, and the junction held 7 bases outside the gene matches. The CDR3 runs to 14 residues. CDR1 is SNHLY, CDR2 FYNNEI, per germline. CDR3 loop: CASRNWTGSYGYTF. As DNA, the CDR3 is TGTGCCAGCAGAAACTGGACAGGGAGCTATGGCTACACCTTC.

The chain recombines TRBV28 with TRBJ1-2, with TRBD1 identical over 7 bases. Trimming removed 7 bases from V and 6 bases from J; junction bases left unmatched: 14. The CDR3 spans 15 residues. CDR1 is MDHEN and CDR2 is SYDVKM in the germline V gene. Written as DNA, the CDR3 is TGTGCCAGCATCACTGCGGGGACAGCTATCCATGGCTACACCTTC. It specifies CASITAGTAIHGYTF.

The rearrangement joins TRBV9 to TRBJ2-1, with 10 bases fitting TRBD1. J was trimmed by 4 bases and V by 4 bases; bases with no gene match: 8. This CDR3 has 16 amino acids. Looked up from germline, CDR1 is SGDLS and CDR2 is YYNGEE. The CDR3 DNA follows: TGTGCCAGCAGCTCGCCGGGACAGGGGATTTACAATGAGCAGTTCTTC. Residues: CASSSPGQGIYNEQFF.

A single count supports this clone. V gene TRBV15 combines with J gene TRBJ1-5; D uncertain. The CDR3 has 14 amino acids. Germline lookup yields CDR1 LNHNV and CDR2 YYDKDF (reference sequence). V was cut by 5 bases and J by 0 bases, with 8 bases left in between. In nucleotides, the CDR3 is TGTGCCACCAGCCGGAGATCTAGCAATCAGCCCCAGCATTTT. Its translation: CATSRRSSNQPQHF.